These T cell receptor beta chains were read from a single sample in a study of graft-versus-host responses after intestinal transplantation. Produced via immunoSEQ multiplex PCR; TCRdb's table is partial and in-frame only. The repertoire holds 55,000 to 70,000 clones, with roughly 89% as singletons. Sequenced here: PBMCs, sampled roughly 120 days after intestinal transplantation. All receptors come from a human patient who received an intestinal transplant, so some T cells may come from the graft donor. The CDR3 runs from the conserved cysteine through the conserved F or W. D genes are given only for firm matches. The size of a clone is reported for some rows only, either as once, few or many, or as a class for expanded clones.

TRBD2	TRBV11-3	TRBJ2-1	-	TGTGCCAGCAGCTTAGGGGCTGGGGTAGCGGGAACCAATGAGCAGTTCTTC	CASSLGAGVAGTNEQFF
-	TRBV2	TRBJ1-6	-	TGTGCCAGCAGACTGAAATTTAATTCACCCCTCCACTTT	CASRLKFNSPLHF
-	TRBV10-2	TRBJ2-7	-	TGCGCCAGCAAGGACTCGGTCGCTTTCCCATACGAGCAGTACTTC	CASKDSVAFPYEQYF
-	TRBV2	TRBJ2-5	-	TGTGCCAGCATTCAAGAGACCCAGTACTTC	CASIQETQYF
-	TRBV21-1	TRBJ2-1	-	TGTGCCAGCAGCCCCAAGGAGCATAAAGCCTACAATGAGCAGTTCTTC	CASSPKEHKAYNEQFF
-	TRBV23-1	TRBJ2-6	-	TGCGCCAGCAGTCAAGCGGGACGGTTCTCTGGGGCCAACGTCCTGACTTTC	CASSQAGRFSGANVLTF
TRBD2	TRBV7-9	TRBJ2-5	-	TGTGCCAGCAGCTTGTCGAGCGGGGTGCTCGGAGAGACCCAGTACTTC	CASSLSSGVLGETQYF
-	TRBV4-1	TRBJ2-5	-	TGCGCCAGCAGCCAAGGCGGAGGCTGGGAGACCCAGTACTTC	CASSQGGGWETQYF
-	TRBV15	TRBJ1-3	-	TGTGCCACCAGCAGAGGGGCTGGAAACACCATATATTTT	CATSRGAGNTIYF
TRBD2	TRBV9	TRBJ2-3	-	TGTGCCAGCAGCCCAGCGGGAGGGTCCACAGATACGCAGTATTTT	CASSPAGGSTDTQYF
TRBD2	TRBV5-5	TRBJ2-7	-	TGTGCCAGCAGCTTGGGGACTAGCGGGAGGTTGGGGGAAACCGGATTC	CASSLGTSGRLGETGF
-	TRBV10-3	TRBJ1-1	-	TGTGCCATCAGCCCCAAGGGCACTGAAGCTTTCTTT	CAISPKGTEAFF
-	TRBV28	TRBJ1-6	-	TGTGCCAGCAGTTTATTTCAGGCCCTCTATAATTCACCCCTCCACTTT	CASSLFQALYNSPLHF
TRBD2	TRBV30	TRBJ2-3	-	TGTGCCTGGAGTGTGCTAGCGGGGTTCACAGATACGCAGTATTTT	CAWSVLAGFTDTQYF
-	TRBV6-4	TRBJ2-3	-	TGTGCCAGCAGTAGCAAAAACACAGATACGCAGTATTTT	CASSSKNTDTQYF
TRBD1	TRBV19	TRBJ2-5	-	TGTGCCAGTAGTATAGCTTGGAGACAGGGTCCTCAGGCCCAGTACTTC	CASSIAWRQGPQAQYF
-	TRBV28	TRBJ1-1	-	TGTGCCAGCATCACCCCCGGGGGGGGTTGGGACACTGAAGCTTTCTTT	CASITPGGGWDTEAFF
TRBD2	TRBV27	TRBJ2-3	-	TGTGCCAGCAGTTTCGCCTTGACTAGCGGGGGAGATACGCAGTATTTT	CASSFALTSGGDTQYF
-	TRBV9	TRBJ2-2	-	TGTGCCAGCAGCGTAGTTGGGGGGCCGTACACCGGGGAGCTGTTTTTT	CASSVVGGPYTGELFF
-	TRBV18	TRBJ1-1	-	TGTGCCAGCTCACCACCGGCAGCCACTGAAGCTTTCTTT	CASSPPAATEAFF
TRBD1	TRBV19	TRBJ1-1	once	TGTGCCAGTAGTGCGCGGGACAGCCAAGCTTTCTTT	CASSARDSQAFF
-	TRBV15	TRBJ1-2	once	TGTGCCACCAGCAGAGTCGATAGAAATAACTATGGCTACACCTTC	CATSRVDRNNYGYTF
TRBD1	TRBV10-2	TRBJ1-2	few	TGCGCCAGCAGTGAGTCCCGACAGGGCCTGGGCTACACCTTC	CASSESRQGLGYTF
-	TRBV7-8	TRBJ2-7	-	TGTGCCAGCAGCCGCGGGCGGGGATACGAGCAGTACTTC	CASSRGRGYEQYF
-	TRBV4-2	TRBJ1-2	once	TGTGCCAGCAGCCAAGAGCTAGGGGCTAACTATGGCTACACCTTC	CASSQELGANYGYTF
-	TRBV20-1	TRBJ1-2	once	TGCAGTGCTAAGGTGGGATATGGCTACACCTTC	CSAKVGYGYTF
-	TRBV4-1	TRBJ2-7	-	TGCGCCAGCAGCCAAGATCCTACAGGGACGGACGAGCAGTACTTC	CASSQDPTGTDEQYF
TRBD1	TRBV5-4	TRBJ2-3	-	TGTGCCAGCAGCTTTTGGACAGGGAGCACAGATACGCAGTATTTT	CASSFWTGSTDTQYF
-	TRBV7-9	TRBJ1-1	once	TGTGCCAGCAGCTTAGAATTCATAGGGGGGGATGAAGCTTTCTTT	CASSLEFIGGDEAFF
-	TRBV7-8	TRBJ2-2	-	TGTGCCAGCAGCAAGGACACCAACACCGGGGAGCTGTTTTTT	CASSKDTNTGELFF
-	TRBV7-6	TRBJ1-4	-	TGTGCCAGCAGCGCCATAGAAAAACTGTTTTTT	CASSAIEKLFF
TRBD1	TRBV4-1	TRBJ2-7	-	TGCGCCAGCAGCTTGGGACAGCATGGCGAGCAGTACTTC	CASSLGQHGEQYF
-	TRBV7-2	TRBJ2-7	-	TGTGCCAGCAGCTTAGCGAGGCGAGGAGCCGAGGGGACGGTGCAGTACTTC	CASSLARRGAEGTVQYF
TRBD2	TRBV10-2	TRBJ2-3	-	TGCGCCAGCAGCGGACTAGCGGGAGGTTCAGATACGCAGTATTTT	CASSGLAGGSDTQYF
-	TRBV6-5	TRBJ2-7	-	TGTGCCAGCAGTTACTCGAGCGGCCCCTACGAGCAGTACTTC	CASSYSSGPYEQYF
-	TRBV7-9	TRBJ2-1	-	TGTGCCAGCAGCTTAGGTCACTCCTCCTACAATGAGCAGTTCTTC	CASSLGHSSYNEQFF
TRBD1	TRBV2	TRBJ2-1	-	TGTGCCAGCAGTGAAGCGCTTGGGGACAGGGTATACAATGAGCAGTTCTTC	CASSEALGDRVYNEQFF
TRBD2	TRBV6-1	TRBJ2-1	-	TGTGCCAGCAGTGCCGGCGGGAGAGGTGAGCAGTTCTTC	CASSAGGRGEQFF
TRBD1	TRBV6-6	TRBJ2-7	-	TGTGCCAGCTCCGGACAGGGTTTATACGAGCAGTACTTC	CASSGQGLYEQYF
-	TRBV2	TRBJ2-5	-	TGTGCCAGCAGTGAAGCGGTTGAGACCCAGTACTTC	CASSEAVETQYF
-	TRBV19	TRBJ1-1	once	TGTGCCAGTACCAGCACAGGGATGAACACTGAAGCTTTCTTT	CASTSTGMNTEAFF
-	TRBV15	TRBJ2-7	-	TGTGCCACCAGCAGAGATGCAGGAAGCTCCTACGAGCAGTACTTC	CATSRDAGSSYEQYF
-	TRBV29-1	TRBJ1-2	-	TGCAGCGTCCGAATCCTGGACGCTATCTATGGCTACACCTTC	CSVRILDAIYGYTF
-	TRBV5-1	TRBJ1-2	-	TGCGCCAGCAGCCCGACGGGACGGACGTATAACTATGGCTACACCTTC	CASSPTGRTYNYGYTF
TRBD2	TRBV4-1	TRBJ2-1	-	TGCGCCAGCAGCCTCCACTATACTAGCGGGGACTACAATGAGCAGTTCTTC	CASSLHYTSGDYNEQFF
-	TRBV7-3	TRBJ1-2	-	TGTGCCAGCAGCTTAACGGGGAAAGACAGGCCCACCTTC	CASSLTGKDRPTF
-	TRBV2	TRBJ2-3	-	TGTGCCAGCGGGGACACAGATACGCAGTATTTT	CASGDTDTQYF
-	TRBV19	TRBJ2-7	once	TGTGCCAGTAGCAGAGACCGAAGCTACGAGCAGTACTTC	CASSRDRSYEQYF
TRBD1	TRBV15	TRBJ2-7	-	TGTGCCACCAGCAGGACAGGGGTCACCTACGAGCAGTACTTC	CATSRTGVTYEQYF
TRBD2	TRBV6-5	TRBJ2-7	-	TGTGCCAGCAGCTACAGTATCATGGGAGGGTCCTACGAGCAGTACTTC	CASSYSIMGGSYEQYF
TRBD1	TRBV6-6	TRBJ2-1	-	TGTGCCAGCAGTGGACCTATCCGGGACAGGTACAATGAGCAGTTCTTC	CASSGPIRDRYNEQFF
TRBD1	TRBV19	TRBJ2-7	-	TGTGCCAGTAGTATCACAGGGGGCTCATTCGAGCAGTACTTC	CASSITGGSFEQYF
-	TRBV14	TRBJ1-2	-	TGTGCCAGCAGCCAAGATTTAGGGGTAACGTGGACCTTC	CASSQDLGVTWTF
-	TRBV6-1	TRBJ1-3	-	TGTGCCAGCAGTGTTATGGGCTCCGGAAACACCATATATTTT	CASSVMGSGNTIYF
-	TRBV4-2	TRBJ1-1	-	TGTGCCAGCAGCCACTTACAGGGATTGGCTTTCTTT	CASSHLQGLAFF
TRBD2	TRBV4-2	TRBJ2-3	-	TGTGCCAGCAGCCAGTTCGGGACTAGCGGTAGGGGGGAGGTAGGAGATACGCAGTATTTT	CASSQFGTSGRGEVGDTQYF
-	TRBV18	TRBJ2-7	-	TGTGCCAGCTCACCACTCGGCCAGGGGGAGGACGAGCAGTACTTC	CASSPLGQGEDEQYF
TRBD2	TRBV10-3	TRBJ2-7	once	TGTGCCATCAGTGAGGGCGGGGGCTCCTACGAGCAGTACTTC	CAISEGGGSYEQYF
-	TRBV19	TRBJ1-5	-	TGTGCCAGTAGTATAGAGGGGGGCTTCCAGCCCCAGCATTTT	CASSIEGGFQPQHF
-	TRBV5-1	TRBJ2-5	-	TGCGCCAGCAGCTTTTACACCGGAGTGGGTGAGACCCAGTACTTC	CASSFYTGVGETQYF